Listed below are T cell receptor beta chains from one sample, sequenced in a study of vaccination and CD4 T cells after COVID-19. Each CDR3 protein is one row after TCRdb ran MiXCR on the PCR reads. The sample has 4,500 to 6,000 distinct CDR3 sequences, about 71% seen once. Antigen specificity for these receptors is unknown. What was sequenced was CD4+ T cells from blood, cultured in vitro. The receptors derive from a human donor who had recovered from COVID-19. Each CDR3 is given with its conserved first and last residue. A D gene is named only where the DNA matches it firmly. Clone size, where shown, is once, few, many, or a class for clones that have expanded.

TGTGCCACCAGCAGAGATCATGTGACAGGCAACTATGGCTACACCTTC	CATSRDHVTGNYGYTF	TRBJ1-2	few	TRBV15	NA
TGCAGCGTTGAGAACAGGGGGTTCGGTGGCTACACCTTC	CSVENRGFGGYTF	TRBJ1-2	NA	TRBV29-1	TRBD1
TGTGCCACCAGCCCCCGCAGGTCGGATGGAAACACCATATATTTT	CATSPRRSDGNTIYF	TRBJ1-3	NA	TRBV15	NA
TGTGCCAGTAGGGGGACAGGGAACACCGGGGAGCTGTTTTTT	CASRGTGNTGELFF	TRBJ2-2	NA	TRBV19	TRBD1
TGTGCCAGTAGTATGTGGACAGGGGGGTTCGGTGGCTACACCTTC	CASSMWTGGFGGYTF	TRBJ1-2	NA	TRBV19	TRBD1
TGTGCCAGCAGCTTAGGAGTTCATGGACGTTCCTATGGCTACACCTTC	CASSLGVHGRSYGYTF	TRBJ1-2	few	TRBV11-3	NA
TGTGCCAGCAGTGATCCAGGGGCGAACGGCTACACCTTC	CASSDPGANGYTF	TRBJ1-2	NA	TRBV25-1	NA
TGTGCCAGCAGTTTAGGGATTGAGCAGTTCTTC	CASSLGIEQFF	TRBJ2-1	few	TRBV12-3/TRBV12-4	NA
TGTGCCAGCAGTCCCCGGAGGACTAGCGGGGGGAAAGAGACCCAGTACTTC	CASSPRRTSGGKETQYF	TRBJ2-5	NA	TRBV27	TRBD2
TGTGCCAGCAGAACCTTAGGGGGGGCGGACCAAGAGACCCAGTACTTC	CASRTLGGADQETQYF	TRBJ2-5	NA	TRBV12-3/TRBV12-4	NA
TGTGCCAGCAGCCCGGGACTAGCGAAAGCAGGAGACAATGAGCAGTTCTTC	CASSPGLAKAGDNEQFF	TRBJ2-1	NA	TRBV27	TRBD2
TGTGCCATTGTAGCGGGAGGGCCCCACAATGAGCAGTTCTTC	CAIVAGGPHNEQFF	TRBJ2-1	medium-sized	TRBV7-2	TRBD2
TGTGCCAGCAGCTTTCCGGATGAGTCCAAAAACATTCAGTACTTC	CASSFPDESKNIQYF	TRBJ2-4	NA	TRBV12-1	NA
TGTGCCAGCAGTTACCCTACCCCAGGCGACAGGGTCAAAAACATTCAGTACTTC	CASSYPTPGDRVKNIQYF	TRBJ2-4	NA	TRBV6-7	TRBD1
TGTGCCAGCAGTGAAGCCAAAGGGTACAATGAAAAACTGTTTTTT	CASSEAKGYNEKLFF	TRBJ1-4	NA	TRBV2	NA
TGTGCCAGCAGCTGGGGACTCCCAAGCTCCTACAATGAGCAGTTCTTC	CASSWGLPSSYNEQFF	TRBJ2-1	few	TRBV5-6	NA
TGTGCCAGCAGCTTAGAGGGGGTACATAATTCACCCCTCCACTTT	CASSLEGVHNSPLHF	TRBJ1-6	few	TRBV7-9	NA
TGTGCCAGCAGTCTGACAGGGAAGGATCAGCCCCAGCATTTT	CASSLTGKDQPQHF	TRBJ1-5	NA	TRBV7-2	TRBD1
TGCAGTGCTAGCGGGATTAGCGGACTGTCCTACAATGAGCAGTTCTTC	CSASGISGLSYNEQFF	TRBJ2-1	NA	TRBV20-1	NA
TGCAGTGCTAGAGATTCGCAGAAGGGGACCGATCAGCCCCAGCATTTT	CSARDSQKGTDQPQHF	TRBJ1-5	NA	TRBV20-1	NA
NA	CASSLNRDSYEQYFGPGFNQPQHF	TRBJ1-5	NA	TRBV27	NA
TGCAGCGTTGAATCAGTTGCAACTAATGAAAAACTGTTTTTT	CSVESVATNEKLFF	TRBJ1-4	NA	TRBV29-1	NA
TGCGCCAGCAGCTTGGATGGACAGGGTAGCAATCAGCCCCAGCATTTT	CASSLDGQGSNQPQHF	TRBJ1-5	NA	TRBV5-1	TRBD1
TGCAGTGCTCCCGACAGAAAGTCTGGAAACACCATATATTTT	CSAPDRKSGNTIYF	TRBJ1-3	medium-sized	TRBV20-1	NA
TGTGCCAGCACAAGGACGATGAACACTGAAGCTTTCTTT	CASTRTMNTEAFF	TRBJ1-1	NA	TRBV6-1	NA
TGTGCCAGCAGTGTAAGGTCGTCTAGCGGGACGCCTGAGCAGTTCTTC	CASSVRSSSGTPEQFF	TRBJ2-1	NA	TRBV2	TRBD2
TGCAGTGCCCCCGACCCCCGGCGGGGGGGAACGAGCAATCAGCCCCAGCATTTT	CSAPDPRRGGTSNQPQHF	TRBJ1-5	few	TRBV20-1	NA
TGTGCCAGCAGTTACTCCCCAGATCAGCCCCAGCATTTT	CASSYSPDQPQHF	TRBJ1-5	NA	TRBV6-5	NA
TGTGCCACTAAAATCGCAGGGGCCAACAATGAGCAGTTCTTC	CATKIAGANNEQFF	TRBJ2-1	NA	TRBV19	NA
TGTGCCAGCAGCTACCGGACAGGTTTTGGAAACACCATATATTTT	CASSYRTGFGNTIYF	TRBJ1-3	NA	TRBV7-2	TRBD1
TGTGCCAGTAGTGTCACCGGGACAGCTGGGAGAATCTATGGCTACACCTTC	CASSVTGTAGRIYGYTF	TRBJ1-2	few	TRBV19	TRBD1
TGTGCCAGCAGCCCTCAGACAGGGCTAACCTACAATGAGCAGTTCTTC	CASSPQTGLTYNEQFF	TRBJ2-1	NA	TRBV7-6	TRBD1
TGCAGTGCTAGAGATAGCGTCCAAGAGACCCAGTACTTC	CSARDSVQETQYF	TRBJ2-5	NA	TRBV20-1	NA
TGTGCCAGCAGCGCCGCAGGACAGGGTTTCTATGGCTACACCTTC	CASSAAGQGFYGYTF	TRBJ1-2	NA	TRBV6-1	TRBD1
TGTGCCAGCAGCCCGGGGGCGGGTGCAGAGACCCAGTACTTC	CASSPGAGAETQYF	TRBJ2-5	NA	TRBV6-2/TRBV6-3	NA
TGCGCCAGCAAAAGGACTTCGAGGAGCTCCTATAATTCACCCCTCCACTTT	CASKRTSRSSYNSPLHF	TRBJ1-6	NA	TRBV10-1	NA
TGTGCCAGTAGTCCGTTAGGGGACACTGAAGCTTTCTTT	CASSPLGDTEAFF	TRBJ1-1	NA	TRBV19	NA
TGTGCCAGCAGTGTGGTATCGGGCGGGTTAGGCTACACCTTC	CASSVVSGGLGYTF	TRBJ1-2	NA	TRBV12-3/TRBV12-4	NA
TGTGCCAGCAGTGAAGCGCTATTCCTCGTTCAGAATAGGAATTCACCCCTCCACTTT	CASSEALFLVQNRNSPLHF	TRBJ1-6	NA	TRBV2	NA
TGCGCCAGCAGAGGGACAGGGAACACTGAAGCTTTCTTT	CASRGTGNTEAFF	TRBJ1-1	NA	TRBV6-1	TRBD1
TGTGCCAGCAGTGTACAGTGGAAGGCTGAAGCTTTCTTT	CASSVQWKAEAFF	TRBJ1-1	NA	TRBV2	NA
TGTGCCAGCAGCCCCGGGCGGTACCAAGAGACCCAGTACTTC	CASSPGRYQETQYF	TRBJ2-5	NA	TRBV11-3	NA
TGTGCCAGTAGTACCCGGACCCCGGGATCCTATAATTCACCCCTCCACTTT	CASSTRTPGSYNSPLHF	TRBJ1-6	NA	TRBV19	NA
TGTGCCAGCAGCTTGGAAGTGGGCTACAATCAGCCCCAGCATTTT	CASSLEVGYNQPQHF	TRBJ1-5	NA	TRBV5-5	NA
TGTGCCAGCAGCGCCGGGTACCTGCGGGACACCATATATTTT	CASSAGYLRDTIYF	TRBJ1-3	few	TRBV6-1	NA
TGTGCCAGCAGTTTTCGCCCCTCGAGTAGCAATCAGCCCCAGCATTTT	CASSFRPSSSNQPQHF	TRBJ1-5	NA	TRBV28	NA
TGCAGCGTAGGACTCGGGACGTCCACAGATACGCAGTATTTT	CSVGLGTSTDTQYF	TRBJ2-3	NA	TRBV20-1	NA
TGTGCCAGCAGCCAAGGACTGGGGTCAGGGGGCACTACTAACTATGGCTACACCTTC	CASSQGLGSGGTTNYGYTF	TRBJ1-2	NA	TRBV14	TRBD1
TGCAGTGCTAGAGCAGCGGGGGGGAGTCTTGGGGAGCTGTTTTTT	CSARAAGGSLGELFF	TRBJ2-2	NA	TRBV20-1	TRBD2
TGTGCCAGCAGTTCCCAGGGCCATGGCTACACCTTC	CASSSQGHGYTF	TRBJ1-2	few	TRBV6-5	NA
TGTGCCAGCAGCCCCGGGGGGACCCGAGAGACCCAGTACTTC	CASSPGGTRETQYF	TRBJ2-5	NA	TRBV5-6	TRBD2
TGCAGTGCTAGGCAGGGACATCGGGCGGGGCCCCTCCACTTT	CSARQGHRAGPLHF	TRBJ1-6	NA	TRBV20-1	NA
TGTGCCAGCAGCCCCCAGGACAGTATCCGATCTAAGGCCCAGCATTTT	CASSPQDSIRSKAQHF	TRBJ1-5	NA	TRBV28	NA
TGCGCCAGCAGCACGACGAACACCGGGGAGCTGTTTTTT	CASSTTNTGELFF	TRBJ2-2	NA	TRBV5-1	NA
TGTGCCAGCAGTTACTCTATCGGACAGGCTGATAATTCACCCCTCCACTTT	CASSYSIGQADNSPLHF	TRBJ1-6	NA	TRBV6-5	TRBD1
TGTGCCAGCAGTCCCCAGGGGGTCGGCACAGATACGCAGTATTTT	CASSPQGVGTDTQYF	TRBJ2-3	NA	TRBV28	TRBD1
TGTGCCAGCAGTTACTCGACAGGGCTCGAAGGTTCACCCCTCCACTTT	CASSYSTGLEGSPLHF	TRBJ1-6	NA	TRBV6-5	TRBD1
TGCAGTGCTCAGACGCTTAGCTCCTATAATTCACCCCTCCACTTT	CSAQTLSSYNSPLHF	TRBJ1-6	NA	TRBV20-1	NA
TGCAGTGCTAGAGGTGCACCGGGACAGGGACTGAACACTGAAGCTTTCTTT	CSARGAPGQGLNTEAFF	TRBJ1-1	NA	TRBV20-1	TRBD1